The text below deals with one T cell receptor beta chain. V was clipped by 3 bases and J by 10 bases; unmatched bases: 8. From germline, CDR1 is GTSNPN and CDR2 SVGIG (reference sequence). CDR3 length equals 15 residues. The data were obtained in a study of glioma-infiltrating T cells after dendritic cell vaccination. Libraries were prepared by immunoSEQ multiplex PCR; TCRdb keeps only in-frame clonotypes and omits some of them. This table holds roughly 70,000 clones, around 80% found once. Fresh-frozen tumor tissue and more than two years of survival data were available for all. Sample: blood, taken before dendritic cell vaccination. The V call is TRBV30, the J call TRBJ2-1, with 14 bases lining up with TRBD2. This clonotype originated in a human donor with glioblastoma. The CDR3 DNA is TGTGCCTGGAGCGGGACTAGCGGGAGAAGAGGGGAGCAGTTCTTC. This codes for CAWSGTSGRRGEQFF.